The rows below give T cell receptor beta chains drawn from one sample of a study of cytomegalovirus exposure and HLA in healthy donors. Produced via immunoSEQ multiplex PCR; TCRdb's table is partial and in-frame only. The table records about 140,000 clones, over 65% of them present only once. The sample comprised PBMCs. The receptors come from a female donor in good health and CMV-seropositive. Each CDR3 is given with its conserved first and last residue. D genes are given only for firm matches. Size is omitted from some rows. Given values are once, few, many or a class for expanded clones.

V	D	J	size	DNA	CDR3
TRBV11-2	NA	TRBJ2-1	NA	TGTGCCAGCAGCGTACAACTTCTAGCGAAATACAATGAGCAGTTCTTC	CASSVQLLAKYNEQFF
TRBV2	NA	TRBJ2-7	NA	TGTGCCAGCAGTGAAAGGAGGAACTACGAGCAGTACTTC	CASSERRNYEQYF
TRBV28	TRBD1	TRBJ1-5	NA	TGTGCCAGCACCGGGACAGGGGGCTGGCAGCCCCAGCATTTT	CASTGTGGWQPQHF
TRBV29-1	NA	TRBJ1-1	NA	TGCAGCGTTGTGGGCACGACCACTGAAGCTTTCTTT	CSVVGTTTEAFF
TRBV30	NA	TRBJ2-5	NA	TGTGCCTGGAGCCGGGGACGTAGGAGGGAGCAGTACTTC	CAWSRGRRREQYF
TRBV11-2	NA	TRBJ2-2	NA	TGTGCCAGCAGCTTACAGGGAAGCACCGGGGAGCTGTTTTTT	CASSLQGSTGELFF
TRBV6-5	NA	TRBJ1-1	NA	TGTGCCAGCAAAGGGGTCTACACTGAAGCTTTCTTT	CASKGVYTEAFF
TRBV10-2	NA	TRBJ1-6	NA	TGCGCCAGCAGCAGGGTGCACTATAATTCACCCCTCCACTTT	CASSRVHYNSPLHF
TRBV6-1	NA	TRBJ2-7	NA	TGTGCCAGCACCCCCCCGACAGGTATTTCCTACGAGCAGTACTTC	CASTPPTGISYEQYF
TRBV7-2	TRBD2	TRBJ2-5	NA	TGTGCCAGCAGCTTAGACCCCCGACTAGCGGGAGGCGAGACCCAGTACTTC	CASSLDPRLAGGETQYF
TRBV5-1	TRBD2	TRBJ2-2	NA	TGCGCCAGCAATAGACTAGCCTCTGACACCGGGGAGCTGTTTTTT	CASNRLASDTGELFF
TRBV4-1	TRBD1	TRBJ1-5	few	TGCGCCAGCAGTCGACAGGGGATGCAGCCCCAGCATTTT	CASSRQGMQPQHF
TRBV18	NA	TRBJ1-5	few	TGTGCCAGCTCACCGGCAGGGATGGGACAGCCCCAGCATTTT	CASSPAGMGQPQHF
TRBV9	NA	TRBJ1-5	NA	TGTGCCAGCAGCGCACAGGGTTACAATCAGCCCCAGCATTTT	CASSAQGYNQPQHF
TRBV5-1	TRBD2	TRBJ2-5	NA	TGCGCCAGCAGCCAATCAGGACTAGCGGGGTCCCGCGTTTACTTC	CASSQSGLAGSRVYF
TRBV7-2	NA	TRBJ2-2	NA	TGTGCCAGCAGCTTAGGCCTAGCCGGGGAGCTGTTTTTT	CASSLGLAGELFF
TRBV9	NA	TRBJ1-1	NA	TGTGCCAGCAGCGCCACACAGGGAAACACTGAAGCTTTCTTT	CASSATQGNTEAFF
TRBV19	TRBD2	TRBJ2-7	NA	TGTGCCAGTAGTATAGAACCTAGCGGAAGCTCCTACGAGCAGTACTTC	CASSIEPSGSSYEQYF
TRBV15	NA	TRBJ1-3	few	TGTGCCACCAGCAGAGATCAGGGCTCTGGAAACACCATATATTTT	CATSRDQGSGNTIYF
TRBV11-1	TRBD1	TRBJ2-1	NA	TGTGCCAGCAGCTTGGGACAGGGTAATTACAATGAGCAGTTCTTC	CASSLGQGNYNEQFF
TRBV4-1	TRBD1	TRBJ1-3	few	TGCGCCAGCAGCCAACAATACTCCGGGACAGTTCCCTCTGGAAACACCATATATTTT	CASSQQYSGTVPSGNTIYF
TRBV29-1	NA	TRBJ1-1	NA	TGCAGCGTTGAGTTCGTAGGACAGACCAACACTGAAGCTTTCTTT	CSVEFVGQTNTEAFF
TRBV4-1	TRBD1	TRBJ1-3	NA	TGCGCCAGCAGCCAAGGCGGGGACAGATCCTCGAACACCATATATTTT	CASSQGGDRSSNTIYF
TRBV2	NA	TRBJ1-2	NA	TGTGCCAGCAGTGGTTTACTTATCGGGGGCTACACCTTC	CASSGLLIGGYTF
TRBV4-1	NA	TRBJ1-2	NA	TGCGCCAGCAGCCTCCAACCCGCCCGGGGGGGGAACTATGGCTACACCTTC	CASSLQPARGGNYGYTF
TRBV18	NA	TRBJ1-6	NA	TGTGCCAGCTCACCGAGGGTCGATTCCAATTCACCCCTCCACTTT	CASSPRVDSNSPLHF
TRBV5-1	NA	TRBJ2-2	NA	TGCGCCAGCAGCTTGGAACTAAATACCGGGGAGCTGTTTTTT	CASSLELNTGELFF
TRBV9	NA	TRBJ1-2	NA	TGTGCCAGCAGCGTAGGACACAGGGATGGCTACACCTTC	CASSVGHRDGYTF
TRBV5-6	NA	TRBJ1-5	NA	TGTGCCAGCAGCCCCAGGCAGTATAGCAATCAGCCCCAGCATTTT	CASSPRQYSNQPQHF
TRBV5-1	TRBD2	TRBJ2-5	NA	TGCGCCAGCAGCTTGGTGCCTAGCGGGAATCGCCAAGAGACCCAGTACTTC	CASSLVPSGNRQETQYF
TRBV5-1	NA	TRBJ1-2	NA	TGCGCCAGCAGCTTGTTACCCGGGGAGGCGAGGACGGGCTACACCTTC	CASSLLPGEARTGYTF
TRBV4-1	NA	TRBJ2-5	few	TGCGCCAGCAGCCAAGATCAGGCTAGCAAAGAGACCCAGTACTTC	CASSQDQASKETQYF
TRBV5-6	NA	TRBJ2-7	NA	TGTGCCAGCAGCTTGGGCGGGTTTAGCTACGAGCAGTACTTC	CASSLGGFSYEQYF
TRBV18	TRBD1	TRBJ1-1	once	TGTGCCAGCTCACCACAAACAGGGGGCAGTGAAGCTTTCTTT	CASSPQTGGSEAFF
TRBV5-1	TRBD1	TRBJ2-2	NA	TGCGCCAGCAGCGCAGGGACAGGAACGTTAACCGGGGAGCTGTTTTTT	CASSAGTGTLTGELFF
TRBV5-1	NA	TRBJ1-3	NA	TGCGCCAGCAGCTTGGTCGGTAGTCGATCTAGCTCTGGAAACACCATATATTTT	CASSLVGSRSSSGNTIYF
TRBV11-2	NA	TRBJ1-3	NA	TGTGCCAGCAGCTTAGATCGAGGAAGACCCCACTCTGGAAACACCATATATTTT	CASSLDRGRPHSGNTIYF
TRBV30	TRBD2	TRBJ2-1	NA	TGTGCCTGGAGTCCATTGGGGGGGAGTCTAGCGGGGGCCTACAATGAGCAGTTCTTC	CAWSPLGGSLAGAYNEQFF